The count of the clone carrying this TCR beta chain is one. Only in-frame clones appear in the TCRdb table, and some are missing; sequencing was by immunoSEQ multiplex PCR. The table lists 75,000 to 100,000 clones, around 82% of them singletons. J was trimmed by 4 bases and V by 5 bases; bases with no gene match: 1. Germline V gene data show CDR1 as SNHLY and CDR2 as FYNNEI. The CDR3 spans 13 residues. This specimen comes from a study of blood T cell repertoires in COVID-19. Study context: T cells, B-cell-depleted T cells, or PBMCs supplied cDNA or gDNA.

Sequenced input: peripheral blood. The rearrangement joins TRBV2 to TRBJ1-3, with 8 bases matching TRBD1. The TCR comes from a human donor in a cohort sampled during active COVID-19. The CDR3 region is CASSRTGGNTIYF. CDR3 nucleotides: TGTGCCAGCAGTAGGACAGGGGGAAACACCATATATTTT.